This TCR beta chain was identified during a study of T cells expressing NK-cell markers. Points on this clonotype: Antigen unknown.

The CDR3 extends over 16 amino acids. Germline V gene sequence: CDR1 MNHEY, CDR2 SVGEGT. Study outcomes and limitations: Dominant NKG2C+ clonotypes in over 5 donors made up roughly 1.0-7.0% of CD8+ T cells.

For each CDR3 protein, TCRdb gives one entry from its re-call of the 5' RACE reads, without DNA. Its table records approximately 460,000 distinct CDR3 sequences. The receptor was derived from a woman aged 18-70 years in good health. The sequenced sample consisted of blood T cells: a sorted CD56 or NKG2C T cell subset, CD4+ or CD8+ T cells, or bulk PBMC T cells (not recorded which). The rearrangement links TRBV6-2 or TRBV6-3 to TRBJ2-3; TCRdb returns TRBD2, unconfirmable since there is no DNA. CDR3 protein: CASRPSGLRLSDTQYF.